The TCR beta chain described here comes from a study of beta chain features in type 1 diabetes (dated by TCRdb to the late 2010s). Turning to the overall study: No differences in mean age, gender distribution, total cell number or subset yield were found between patients and healthy donors. A total of some 110 million sorted cells were examined across all samples, and the number of cells per subset was strongly correlated with RNA yield. In the study, recently diagnosed type 1 diabetes patients and matched healthy donors were compared on the TCRB repertoires of their sorted circulating CD4+ T cell subsets. Regulatory and stem cell-like memory subsets were isolated from only 8 patients and 8 healthy donors, whereas naive and central memory subsets came from all 28 donors.

The entire isolated RNA was reverse transcribed using the High Capacity cDNA Reverse Transcription Kit, and thus expressed TCRB transcripts were sequenced. Deep immunoSEQ sequencing was applied to naive, central memory and regulatory T cell samples, giving an average of roughly 3.5 million total reads per sample. Sorted cells were lysed in RLT buffer, and RNA was extracted using DNase-treated RNeasy Micro or Mini kits according to cell number. Each cell subset was processed separately to prevent cross-contamination, with patient and healthy donor samples processed together. The immunoSEQ multiplex PCR was used to amplify TCRB sequences from cDNA, yielding 87-bp fragments that span the CDR3 region. Sequencing of the amplicons was done on the Illumina HiSeq platform. Concerning the study's data processing: PCR bias was computationally corrected using synthetic template baselines, reads within Hamming distance 2 were collapsed, and singletons that could not be merged were discarded. Reads were aligned against IMGT to assign V, D and J genes, CDR3 length and insertions or deletions at six rearrangement sites. Within each subset, clonotype counts were normalized to the number of sorted cells before true diversity and Gini coefficients were calculated with the tcR R package. The overlap coefficient, calculated on TCRB nucleotide sequences, was used to quantify repertoire sharing. Out-of-frame TCRB sequences from naive cells were analyzed to stand in for the pre-selection repertoire. Sourced from immuneACCESS, this table was stored by TCRdb with only in-frame sequences that have V and J called. A share of the clones is absent; for the studies checked, an unresolved V gene accounts for under half, and the remainder has no known explanation. The V and J calls and the clone size are those of that table, but D and trimming were determined from the DNA. Across this sample there are a few hundred thousand clones, with around 21% seen only once. The ten largest account for 0.028% of the sample.

Results and caveats for the whole study, not just this receptor: In all four CD4+ subsets, TCRB CDR3 length was moderately but significantly shorter in type 1 diabetes patients. Only small numbers of individuals were included in the HLA sub-analyses, which left unresolved whether HLA type had any influence on TCRB rearrangement. At VDJ recombination sites, type 1 diabetes patients had fewer insertions and more deleted nucleotides, which implies abnormalities in thymic rearrangement. Because cDNA was sequenced instead of genomic DNA, highly expressing activated cells could be over-represented, though the groups showed no difference in activation or CD3 levels. Shorter templates might have been favored by PCR, but patient and control samples were amplified and corrected together, so both groups would have been affected equally by any skew. Naive, central memory and regulatory TCRB repertoires appeared to be more alike among patients than among healthy donors.

A single peripheral blood draw of around 120 mL on average was collected from each donor into heparinised tubes. Using a panel that included CD45RO, CCR7, CD25, CD127, CD95 and CD27, naive, central memory, regulatory and stem cell-like memory CD4+ T cells were sorted on a BD FACSAria II. A purity above 95% was achieved for all sorted populations. PBMCs were isolated right away by Lymphoprep density gradient centrifugation and were stained directly, without culture. So that batch effects would be minimized, each experiment stained and sorted samples in pairs, pairing one healthy donor with one patient. Remarks on this clone: Its antigen is currently not known. No base qualities exist here, and no much larger clone lies one base off it.

Including cysteine and phenylalanine, the CDR3 has 13 amino acids. CDR3 DNA only is kept here, 39 bases in frame from base 1. Between the V and J ends, shortened by 0 bases and 9 bases respectively, the junction contains 9 bases. Per the germline V gene, LGHNA is the CDR1 and YSLEER is the CDR2. The sequence joins TRBV4-3 to TRBJ2-1; TRBD2 is a weak D gene call, 5 bases matching. Sequencing input: naive CD4+ T cells from blood. What the cell subset or site label conveys for this sample: true naive CD4+ T cells. The clonotype originates from a woman in her thirties or forties with type 1 diabetes. The sequenced DNA is TGCGCCAGCAGCCAAGATGGTAGCGCTGAGCAGTTCTTC. Its translation reads: CASSQDGSAEQFF.